This T cell receptor beta chain was found in a study of T cells in tuberculosis (dated by TCRdb to the late 2010s). In terms of the full investigation: The study combined CD1B tetramers and high-throughput TCR immunosequencing to characterize T cells specific for the mycobacterial lipid antigen glucose monomycolate (GMM). A South African clinical cohort compared IGRA-negative adolescents, IGRA-positive adolescents with latent tuberculosis and adults with active tuberculosis, 10 to 11 per group. What the study reported, not specific to this receptor: A classifier using the diverse GMM-specific repertoire reached approximately 84% accuracy (AUROC 0.8 to 0.95), compared with 70% to 75% accuracy using GEM motif frequencies. Shorter CDR3-alpha lengths in active tuberculosis patients partly drove the smaller NN-distances, and the TCR-beta difference was not statistically significant. Clinical samples were selected based on the availability of cryopreserved specimens, with adults included as active tuberculosis cases and adolescents included as controls. Compared with IGRA-negative controls, TCR-alpha repertoires from active tuberculosis had smaller mean NN-distances to GMM-specific TCRs, which suggests that these TCRs underwent clonal expansion.

At study entry, a tuberculin skin test and the QuantiFERON-TB GOLD In-Tube IGRA were used to screen adolescents for latent tuberculosis infection. Immunosequencing of unsorted cryopreserved PBMC covered, on average, around 100,000 T cells per clinical donor. Eleven high schools in the Worcester region of the Western Cape, South Africa, served as enrollment sites for adolescents aged 12 to 18 years. About 10 M. tuberculosis-infected adolescents and some 10 uninfected adolescents were selected, with the two groups matched for age and sex. PBMC from adolescents were isolated by density centrifugation from freshly drawn heparinized blood and were then cryopreserved. TCR libraries were generated with the immunoSEQ multiplex PCR assay, using TCR-beta and/or TCR-alpha/delta assays for each sample. The amplified TCR libraries were sequenced on the Illumina high-throughput platform. In the authors' own workflow: Clustering and dimensionality reduction relied on pairwise TCRdist distances among GMM-specific receptors from T cells that were either sorted ex vivo or expanded in vitro. Each clinical repertoire was scored by mean NN-distance, the average TCRdist to the nearest 10% of tetramer-positive reference sequences. GEM TCR motif frequency was calculated as the fraction of unique TCRs that matched known GEM sequences in V/J usage and CDR3 length. Active tuberculosis was classified by linear discriminant analysis with leave-one-out cross-validation, implemented in scikit-learn. TCRdb retrieved this table from immuneACCESS and kept in-frame rearrangements only. Not all clones are present; in checked studies, unresolved V genes account for under half, and no reason is known for the remainder. That table gives V, J and clone size, and the DNA gave D and trimming. Counted in this sample were fewer than 35,000 clones; around 94% of them appeared once. The ten most abundant clones make up over 6.5% of the sample.

The CDR3 covers 17 residues, taking in both the cysteine and the phenylalanine. Of the read, only the CDR3 DNA is kept; its 51 bases are in frame from base 1. This clone was seen only once. Its antigen target is currently unknown. No much larger clone exists at a distance of one base, and base qualities are not known. Sequenced input: PBMCs. The receptor comes from a donor aged 10 to 29 with latent tuberculosis or without tuberculosis infection. This chain joins TRBV21-1 to TRBJ2-3; TRBD2, as called in the table, went unchecked against the DNA. TRBV21-1 counts as a pseudogene. Here the CDR3 is given as CASTNYRGPQRTDTQYF. The DNA sequence is as follows: TGTGCCAGCACCAACTACCGGGGTCCGCAGCGCACAGATACGCAGTATTTT.